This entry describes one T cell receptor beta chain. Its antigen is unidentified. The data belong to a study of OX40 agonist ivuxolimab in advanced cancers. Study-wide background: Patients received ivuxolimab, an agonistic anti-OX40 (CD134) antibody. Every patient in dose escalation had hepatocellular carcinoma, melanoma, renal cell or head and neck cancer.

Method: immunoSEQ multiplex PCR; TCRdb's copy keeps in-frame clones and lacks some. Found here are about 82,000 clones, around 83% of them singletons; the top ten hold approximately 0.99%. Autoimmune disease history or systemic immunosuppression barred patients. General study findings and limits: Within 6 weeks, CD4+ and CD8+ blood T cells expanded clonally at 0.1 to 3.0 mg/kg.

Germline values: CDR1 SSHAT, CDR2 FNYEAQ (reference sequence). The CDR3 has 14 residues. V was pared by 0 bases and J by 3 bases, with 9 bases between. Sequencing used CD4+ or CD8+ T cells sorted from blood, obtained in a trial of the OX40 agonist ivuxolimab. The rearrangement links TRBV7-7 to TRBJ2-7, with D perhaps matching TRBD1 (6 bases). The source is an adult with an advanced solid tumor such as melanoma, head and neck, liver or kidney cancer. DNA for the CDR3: TGTGCCAGCAGCTTAGCGTCAGGGGACTACGAGCAGTACTTC. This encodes CASSLASGDYEQYF.